A single T cell receptor beta chain is shown here with its context. Its antigen is undetermined. The assay was immunoSEQ multiplex PCR, and TCRdb's table has in-frame clones only and misses some. Among fewer than 50,000 clones listed, 89% were seen once. Germline CDR1 LNHDA, CDR2 SQIVND (reference sequence). This CDR3 region has 15 residues. Unmatched junction bases numbered 11, after V lost 9 bases and J lost 2 bases. This sample was taken from a study of OX40 agonist ivuxolimab in advanced cancers. At the level of the study: The patients received ivuxolimab by intravenous route every 2 weeks at 0.01 to 10 mg/kg.

Autoimmune disease history or systemic immunosuppression was exclusionary. Study results and limitations: Averaged across samples, CD8+ T cells carried more expanded clones than CD4+ did.

The material was CD4+ or CD8+ T cells sorted from blood, obtained in a trial of the OX40 agonist ivuxolimab. The clonotype comes from an adult with an advanced solid tumor such as melanoma, head and neck, liver or kidney cancer. The chain recombines TRBV19 with TRBJ1-1; 8 bases line up with TRBD1. The CDR3 region has the DNA TGTGCCAGCATCCACCCAGGGGGCAGTAACACTGAAGCTTTCTTT. Encoded protein: CASIHPGGSNTEAFF.